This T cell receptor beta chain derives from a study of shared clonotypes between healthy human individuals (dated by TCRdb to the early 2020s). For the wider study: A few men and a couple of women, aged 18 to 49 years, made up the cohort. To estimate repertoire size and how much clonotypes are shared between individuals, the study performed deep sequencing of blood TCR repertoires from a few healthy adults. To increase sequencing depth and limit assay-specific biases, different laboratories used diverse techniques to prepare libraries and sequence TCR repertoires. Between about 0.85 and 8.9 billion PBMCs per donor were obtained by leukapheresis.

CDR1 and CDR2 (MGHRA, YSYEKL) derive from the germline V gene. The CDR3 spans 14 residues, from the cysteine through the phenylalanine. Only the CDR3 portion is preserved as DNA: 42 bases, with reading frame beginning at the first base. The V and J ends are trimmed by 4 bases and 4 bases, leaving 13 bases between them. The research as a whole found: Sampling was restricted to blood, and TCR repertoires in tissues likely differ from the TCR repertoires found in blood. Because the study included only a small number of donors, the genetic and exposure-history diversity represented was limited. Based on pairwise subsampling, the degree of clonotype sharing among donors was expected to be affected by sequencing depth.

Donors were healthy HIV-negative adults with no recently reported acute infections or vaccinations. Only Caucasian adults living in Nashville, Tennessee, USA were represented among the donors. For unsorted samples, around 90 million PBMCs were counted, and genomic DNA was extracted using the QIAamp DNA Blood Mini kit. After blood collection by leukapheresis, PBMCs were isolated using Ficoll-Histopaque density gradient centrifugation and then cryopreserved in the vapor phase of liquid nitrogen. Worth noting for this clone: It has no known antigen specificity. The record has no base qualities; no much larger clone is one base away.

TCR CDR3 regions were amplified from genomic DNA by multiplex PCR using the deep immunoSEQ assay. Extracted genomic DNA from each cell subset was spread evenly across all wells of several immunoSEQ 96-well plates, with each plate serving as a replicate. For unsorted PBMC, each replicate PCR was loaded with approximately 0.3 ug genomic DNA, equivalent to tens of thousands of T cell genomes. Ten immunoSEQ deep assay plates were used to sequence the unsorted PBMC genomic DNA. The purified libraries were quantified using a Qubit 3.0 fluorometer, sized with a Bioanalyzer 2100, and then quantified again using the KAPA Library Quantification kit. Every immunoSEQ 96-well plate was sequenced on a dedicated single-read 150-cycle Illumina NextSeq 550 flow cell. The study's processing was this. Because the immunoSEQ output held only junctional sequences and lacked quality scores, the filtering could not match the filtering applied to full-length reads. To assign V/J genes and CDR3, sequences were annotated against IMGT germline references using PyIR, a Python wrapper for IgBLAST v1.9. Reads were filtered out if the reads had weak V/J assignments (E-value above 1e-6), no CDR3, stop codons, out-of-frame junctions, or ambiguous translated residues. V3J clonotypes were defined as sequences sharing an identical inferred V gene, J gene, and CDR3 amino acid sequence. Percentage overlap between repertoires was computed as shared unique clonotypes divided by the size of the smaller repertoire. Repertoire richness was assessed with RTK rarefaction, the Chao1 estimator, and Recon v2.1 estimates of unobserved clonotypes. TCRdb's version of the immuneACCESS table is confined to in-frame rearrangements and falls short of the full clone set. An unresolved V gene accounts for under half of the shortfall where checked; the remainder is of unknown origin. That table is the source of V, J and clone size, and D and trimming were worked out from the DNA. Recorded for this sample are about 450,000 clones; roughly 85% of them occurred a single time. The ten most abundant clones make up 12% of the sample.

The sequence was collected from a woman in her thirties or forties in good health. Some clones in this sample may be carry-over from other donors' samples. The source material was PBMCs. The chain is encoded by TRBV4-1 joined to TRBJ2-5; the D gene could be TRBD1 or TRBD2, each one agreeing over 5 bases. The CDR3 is CASSPPGGGETQYF. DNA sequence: TGCGCCAGCAGCCCCCCAGGTGGGGGAGAGACCCAGTACTTC.